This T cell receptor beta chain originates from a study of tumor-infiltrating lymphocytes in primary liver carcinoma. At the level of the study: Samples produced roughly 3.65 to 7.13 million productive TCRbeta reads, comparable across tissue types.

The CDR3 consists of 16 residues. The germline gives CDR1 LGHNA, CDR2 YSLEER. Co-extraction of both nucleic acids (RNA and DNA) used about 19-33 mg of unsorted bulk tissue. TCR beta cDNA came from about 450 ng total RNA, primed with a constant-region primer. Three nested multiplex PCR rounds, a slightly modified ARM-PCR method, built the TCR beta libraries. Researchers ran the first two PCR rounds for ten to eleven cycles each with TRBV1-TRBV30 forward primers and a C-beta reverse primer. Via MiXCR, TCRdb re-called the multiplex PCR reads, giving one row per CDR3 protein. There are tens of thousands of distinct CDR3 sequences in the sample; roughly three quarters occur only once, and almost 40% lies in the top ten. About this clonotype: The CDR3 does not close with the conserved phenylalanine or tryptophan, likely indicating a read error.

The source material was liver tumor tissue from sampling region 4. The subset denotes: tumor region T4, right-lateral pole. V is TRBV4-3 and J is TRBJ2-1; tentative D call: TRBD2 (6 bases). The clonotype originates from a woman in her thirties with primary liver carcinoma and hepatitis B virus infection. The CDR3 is CASSQDAGSSYNVQFS. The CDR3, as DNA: TGCGCCAGCAGCCAAGATGCGGGAAGTTCCTACAATGTGCAGTTCTCC.